This T cell receptor beta chain was documented in a study of OX40 agonist ivuxolimab in advanced cancers. There are 14 residues in the CDR3. Germline CDR1 SGHAT, CDR2 FQNNGV. The trim removed 5 bases at V and 4 bases at J, leaving 5 bases unmatched. Sequencing was performed with immunoSEQ multiplex PCR; in TCRdb, only in-frame clones are kept and a portion is missing. The sample lists roughly 140,000 clones, 94% occurring once. The chain has TRBV11-2 and TRBJ1-5; TRBD1 aligns across 7 bases. The material sequenced was CD4+ or CD8+ T cells sorted from blood, taken in a trial of the OX40 agonist ivuxolimab. The sequence came from an adult with an advanced solid tumor such as melanoma, head and neck, liver or kidney cancer. As DNA, the CDR3 is TGTGCCAGCAGCCGGGACAGACTAAATCAGCCCCAGCATTTT. This encodes CASSRDRLNQPQHF.